This T cell receptor beta chain was recorded in a study of T cell responses to AZD1222 COVID-19 vaccine. Here immunoSEQ multiplex PCR was the method, and the copy in TCRdb shows in-frame clones only, minus some. The sample totals around 140,000 clones; its top ten clones hold 2.2%. CDR3 size: 15 residues. Germline V lookup: CDR1 LGHNA, CDR2 YSLEER. Trimming removed 4 bases from V and 7 bases from J; junction bases left unmatched: 6. Sequencing was performed on peripheral blood. The sequence was obtained from an adult in good health. The V gene is TRBV4-3, the J gene TRBJ1-4, with 10 positions matching TRBD1. Here the CDR3 reads CASSLRDRGFEKLFF. The CDR3 DNA reads as TGCGCCAGCAGCCTCCGGGACAGGGGATTTGAAAAACTGTTTTTT.